Described below is a single TCR beta chain sequence and its context. This record belongs to a study of blood T cell repertoires in COVID-19. Study-wide context: COVID-19 samples collected from the United States, Italy and Spain covered acute and convalescent phases. Sources were T cells, B-cell-depleted T cells, or PBMCs; the material itself was cDNA or gDNA.

CDR1 LGHNA and CDR2 YSLEER come from the germline V gene. The CDR3 is 13 residues long. V was clipped by 5 bases and J by 1 base, with 8 bases between them. Authors' data handling: For nucleated cells, counts were estimated from reference gene primer amplification. Sequencing was performed with immunoSEQ multiplex PCR; in TCRdb, only in-frame clones are kept and a portion is missing. V, J and clone size are taken as reported in that table, and D and trimming were inferred from the DNA itself. This sample carries 200,000 to 250,000 clones, 84% of them seen once, and the ten largest clones take roughly 2.4%.

The sequenced sample consisted of peripheral blood. The sequence derives from a woman in her sixties or seventies with acute or convalescent COVID-19. The gene calls are TRBV4-3 and TRBJ1-1; TRBD1 is a possible D gene (6 bases). The DNA for the CDR3 is TGCGCCAGCAGCGCGACAGGGAACACTGAAGCTTTCTTT. It specifies CASSATGNTEAFF.